This TCR beta chain was documented in a study of blood T cell repertoires in COVID-19. Across the whole study: Collection of acute and convalescent COVID-19 samples took place in the United States, Italy and Spain. In each case, the material was cDNA or gDNA derived from T cells, B-cell-depleted T cells, or PBMCs.

Authors' analysis steps: How many nucleated cells were present was estimated from reference gene primer amplification. Profiling relied on immunoSEQ multiplex PCR, and the TCRdb table lists in-frame clones only, not all of them. V and J calls plus clone size are reproduced from that table; the DNA served to infer D and trimming. This sample carries 60,000 or so clones, 90% of them seen once, and the ten largest clones take approximately 8.8%. V lost 2 bases and J lost 6; bases outside the gene matches: 10. CDR3 length: 16 amino acids. Germline CDR1 and CDR2: SGDLS and YYNGEE. The receptor was isolated from a human donor with active COVID-19. The donor label of this sample is uncertain. The source material was peripheral blood. The chain joins TRBV9 to TRBJ2-2; TRBD2 matches 7 bases. Here the CDR3 reads CASSVLAEGIAGELFF. DNA of the CDR3: TGTGCCAGCAGCGTTCTAGCGGAGGGGATCGCCGGGGAGCTGTTTTTT.